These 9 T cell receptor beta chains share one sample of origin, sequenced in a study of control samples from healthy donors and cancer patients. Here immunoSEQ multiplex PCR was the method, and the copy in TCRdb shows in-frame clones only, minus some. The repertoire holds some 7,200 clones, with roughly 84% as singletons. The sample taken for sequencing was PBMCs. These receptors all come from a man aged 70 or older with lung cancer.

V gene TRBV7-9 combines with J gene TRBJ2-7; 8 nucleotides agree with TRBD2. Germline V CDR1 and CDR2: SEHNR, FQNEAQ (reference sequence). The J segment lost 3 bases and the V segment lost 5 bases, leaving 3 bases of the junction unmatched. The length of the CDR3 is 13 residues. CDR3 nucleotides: TGTGCCAGCAGCCGGGGACTAGTCTACGAGCAGTACTTC. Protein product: CASSRGLVYEQYF.

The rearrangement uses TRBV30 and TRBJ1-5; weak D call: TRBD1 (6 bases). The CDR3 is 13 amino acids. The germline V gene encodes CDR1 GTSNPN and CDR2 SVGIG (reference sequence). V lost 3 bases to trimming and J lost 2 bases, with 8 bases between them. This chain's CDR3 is CAWREGGNQPQHF. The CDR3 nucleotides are TGTGCCTGGAGGGAGGGGGGCAATCAGCCCCAGCATTTT.

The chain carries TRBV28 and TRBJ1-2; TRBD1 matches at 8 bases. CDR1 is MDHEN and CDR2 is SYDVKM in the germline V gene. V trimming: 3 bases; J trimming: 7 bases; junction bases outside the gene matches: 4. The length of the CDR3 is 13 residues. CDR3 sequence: CASSFQGAIGYTF. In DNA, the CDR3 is TGTGCCAGCAGTTTCCAGGGGGCCATTGGCTACACCTTC.

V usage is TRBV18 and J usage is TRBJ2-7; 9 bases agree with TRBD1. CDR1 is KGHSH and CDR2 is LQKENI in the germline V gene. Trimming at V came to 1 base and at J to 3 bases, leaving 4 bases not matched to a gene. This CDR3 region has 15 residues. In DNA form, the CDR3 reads TGTGCCAGCTCACCACGGGGACAGGGATTCTACGAGCAGTACTTC. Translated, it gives CASSPRGQGFYEQYF.

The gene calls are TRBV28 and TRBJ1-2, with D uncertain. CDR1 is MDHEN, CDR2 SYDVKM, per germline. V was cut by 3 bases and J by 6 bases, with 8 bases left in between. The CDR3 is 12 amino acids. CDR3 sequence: CASSLLGDGYTF. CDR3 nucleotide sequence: TGTGCCAGCAGTTTGTTGGGAGATGGCTACACCTTC.

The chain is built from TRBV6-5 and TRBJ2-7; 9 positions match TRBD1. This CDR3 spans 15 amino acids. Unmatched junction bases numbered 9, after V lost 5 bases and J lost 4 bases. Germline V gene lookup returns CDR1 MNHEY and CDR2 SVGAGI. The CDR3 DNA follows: TGTGCCAGCAGTAAGTCGACAGGGGGAGGATACGAGCAGTACTTC. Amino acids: CASSKSTGGGYEQYF.

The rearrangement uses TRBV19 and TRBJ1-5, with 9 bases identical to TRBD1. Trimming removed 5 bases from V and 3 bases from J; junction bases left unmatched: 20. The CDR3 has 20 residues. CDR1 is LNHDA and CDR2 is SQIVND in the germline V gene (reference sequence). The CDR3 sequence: CASSQIIPGQGFPHNQPQHF. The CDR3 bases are TGTGCCAGTAGTCAGATTATTCCGGGACAGGGCTTCCCCCACAATCAGCCCCAGCATTTT.

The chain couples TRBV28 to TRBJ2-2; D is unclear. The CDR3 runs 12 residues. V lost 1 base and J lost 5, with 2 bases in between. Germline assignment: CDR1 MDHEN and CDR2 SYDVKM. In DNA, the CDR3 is TGTGCCAGCAGTTTATTAACCGGGGAGCTGTTTTTT. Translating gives CASSLLTGELFF.

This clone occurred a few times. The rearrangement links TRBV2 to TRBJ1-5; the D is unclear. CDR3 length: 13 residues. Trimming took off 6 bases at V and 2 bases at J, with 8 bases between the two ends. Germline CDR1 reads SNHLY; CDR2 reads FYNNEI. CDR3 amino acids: CASRGYGNQPQHF. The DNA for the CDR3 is TGTGCCAGCAGGGGATACGGCAATCAGCCCCAGCATTTT.